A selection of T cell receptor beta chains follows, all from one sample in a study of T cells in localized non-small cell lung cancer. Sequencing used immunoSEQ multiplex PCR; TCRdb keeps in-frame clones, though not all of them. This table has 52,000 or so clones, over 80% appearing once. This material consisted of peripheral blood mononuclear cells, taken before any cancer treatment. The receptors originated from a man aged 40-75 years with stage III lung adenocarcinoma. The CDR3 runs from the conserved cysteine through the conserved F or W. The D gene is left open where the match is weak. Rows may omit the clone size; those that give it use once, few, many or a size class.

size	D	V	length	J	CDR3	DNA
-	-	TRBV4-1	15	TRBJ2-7	CASSQGEGQSYEQYF	TGCGCCAGCAGCCAAGGTGAAGGACAAAGCTACGAGCAGTACTTC
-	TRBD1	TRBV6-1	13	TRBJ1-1	CATNRGWDTEAFF	TGTGCCACAAACAGGGGCTGGGACACTGAAGCTTTCTTT
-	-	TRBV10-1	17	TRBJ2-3	CASRKLRRATCADTQYF	TGCGCCAGCAGAAAACTACGCAGGGCGACATGCGCAGATACGCAGTATTTT
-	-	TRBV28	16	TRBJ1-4	CASSLEGDGTNEKLFF	TGTGCCAGCAGTTTGGAGGGGGACGGAACTAATGAAAAACTGTTTTTT
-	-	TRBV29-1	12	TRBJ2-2	CSGSWGTGELFF	TGCAGCGGTAGTTGGGGCACCGGGGAGCTGTTTTTT
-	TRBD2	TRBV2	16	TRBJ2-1	CASIVRSGGDYNEQFF	TGTGCCAGTATAGTGAGGAGCGGGGGTGACTACAATGAGCAGTTCTTC
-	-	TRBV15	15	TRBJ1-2	CATSRTRGDNYGYTF	TGTGCCACCAGCAGAACCAGGGGAGATAACTATGGCTACACCTTC
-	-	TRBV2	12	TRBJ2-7	CASRTETYEQYF	TGTGCCAGCAGGACGGAGACCTACGAGCAGTACTTC
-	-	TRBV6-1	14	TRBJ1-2	CASSDFPDSTGYTF	TGTGCCAGCAGTGACTTCCCGGACTCCACTGGCTACACCTTC
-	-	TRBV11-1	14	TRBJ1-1	CASSLLRINSEAFF	TGTGCCAGCAGCTTACTACGGATTAACAGTGAAGCTTTCTTT
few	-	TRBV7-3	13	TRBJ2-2	CASSLRESGELFF	TGTGCCAGCAGCTTAAGGGAGTCCGGGGAGCTGTTTTTT
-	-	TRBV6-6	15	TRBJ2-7	CASSYSRRQTYEQYF	TGTGCCAGCAGTTACTCTCGGCGACAGACCTACGAGCAGTACTTC
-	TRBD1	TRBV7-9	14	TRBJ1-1	CASSPTGARTEAFF	TGTGCCAGCAGCCCCACAGGGGCGCGGACTGAAGCTTTCTTT
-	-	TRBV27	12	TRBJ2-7	CASSSDFGEQYF	TGTGCCAGCAGTTCGGACTTCGGGGAGCAGTACTTC
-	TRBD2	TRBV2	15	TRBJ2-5	CASSLYGGAKETQYF	TGTGCCAGCAGCCTATACGGGGGGGCCAAGGAGACCCAGTACTTC
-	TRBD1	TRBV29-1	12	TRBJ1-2	CSVATGVYGYTF	TGCAGCGTTGCAACAGGGGTCTATGGCTACACCTTC
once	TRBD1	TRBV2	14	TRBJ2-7	CASSLTGNPYEQYF	TGTGCCAGCAGCCTGACAGGGAACCCCTACGAGCAGTACTTC
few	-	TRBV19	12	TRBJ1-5	CASSLPNLPQHF	TGTGCCAGTAGTCTACCCAATTTGCCCCAGCATTTT
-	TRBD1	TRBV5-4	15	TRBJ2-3	CASSRDRGGGDTQYF	TGTGCCAGCAGCCGCGACAGGGGAGGTGGAGATACGCAGTATTTT
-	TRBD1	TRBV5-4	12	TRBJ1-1	CASSLTGEEAFF	TGTGCCAGCAGCCTGACAGGGGAAGAAGCTTTCTTT
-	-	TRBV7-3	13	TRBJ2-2	CASSLSSGGELFF	TGTGCCAGCAGCTTGTCCTCGGGCGGGGAGCTGTTTTTT
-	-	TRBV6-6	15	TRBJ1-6	CAGSVRGRDNSPLHF	TGTGCCGGGTCCGTTCGGGGGCGGGATAATTCACCCCTCCACTTT
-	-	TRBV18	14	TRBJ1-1	CASSPGLEDTEAFF	TGTGCCAGCTCACCAGGGCTGGAGGACACTGAAGCTTTCTTT
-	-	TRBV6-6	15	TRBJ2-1	CASSPVLADGNEQFF	TGTGCCAGCAGCCCCGTCCTAGCAGACGGGAATGAGCAGTTCTTC
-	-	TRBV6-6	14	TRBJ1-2	CASSYAGAGGGYTF	TGTGCCAGCAGTTATGCAGGAGCTGGGGGTGGCTACACCTTC
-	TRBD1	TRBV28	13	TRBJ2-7	CASSPGTEHLQYF	TGTGCCAGCAGTCCCGGGACAGAGCATTTACAGTACTTC
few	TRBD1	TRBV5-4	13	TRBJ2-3	CASTDRVTDTQYF	TGTGCCAGCACGGACAGGGTCACAGATACGCAGTATTTT
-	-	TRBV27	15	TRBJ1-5	CASSSLRDFNQPQHF	TGTGCCAGCAGTTCCCTCCGGGATTTCAATCAGCCCCAGCATTTT
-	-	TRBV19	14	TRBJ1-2	CASSIEQQNYGYTF	TGTGCCAGTAGTATAGAACAGCAAAACTATGGCTACACCTTC
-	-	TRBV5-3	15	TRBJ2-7	CASSLGDQSSYEQYF	TGTGCCAGCAGCTTGGGGGACCAAAGCTCCTACGAGCAGTACTTC
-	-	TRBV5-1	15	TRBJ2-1	CASSLGLLSYNEQFF	TGCGCCAGCAGCTTGGGTCTGCTGTCCTACAATGAGCAGTTCTTC
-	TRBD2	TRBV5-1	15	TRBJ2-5	CASYGTSGSGETQYF	TGCGCCAGCTACGGGACTAGCGGGAGTGGTGAGACCCAGTACTTC
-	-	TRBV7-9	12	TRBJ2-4	CASSPGGPGQYF	TGTGCCAGCAGCCCGGGCGGCCCTGGTCAGTACTTC
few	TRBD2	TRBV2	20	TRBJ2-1	CASTANPTSGGTFTYNEQFF	TGTGCCAGCACCGCCAACCCGACTAGCGGGGGGACTTTCACCTACAATGAGCAGTTCTTC
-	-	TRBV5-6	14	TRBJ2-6	CASSFGNGANVLTF	TGTGCCAGCAGCTTCGGGAACGGGGCCAACGTCCTGACTTTC
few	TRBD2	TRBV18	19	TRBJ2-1	CASFDELAGALSANNEQFF	TGTGCCAGCTTCGATGAACTAGCGGGAGCACTATCGGCTAACAATGAGCAGTTCTTC
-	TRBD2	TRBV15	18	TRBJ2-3	CATSRDYSTSGGTDTQYF	TGTGCCACCAGCAGAGATTACTCGACTAGCGGGGGCACAGATACGCAGTATTTT
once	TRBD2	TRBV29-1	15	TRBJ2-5	CSVALAGGGRETQYF	TGCAGCGTTGCGCTAGCGGGGGGCGGGCGTGAGACCCAGTACTTC
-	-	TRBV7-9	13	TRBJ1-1	CASSLQGDTEAFF	TGTGCCAGCAGCTTACAGGGAGACACTGAAGCTTTCTTT
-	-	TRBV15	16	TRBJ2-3	CATSRDLAGAGDTQYF	TGTGCCACCAGCAGAGATTTGGCGGGGGCCGGGGATACGCAGTATTTT
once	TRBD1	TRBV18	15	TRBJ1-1	CASSLPGQGKTEAFF	TGTGCCAGCTCACTTCCCGGACAGGGAAAGACTGAAGCTTTCTTT